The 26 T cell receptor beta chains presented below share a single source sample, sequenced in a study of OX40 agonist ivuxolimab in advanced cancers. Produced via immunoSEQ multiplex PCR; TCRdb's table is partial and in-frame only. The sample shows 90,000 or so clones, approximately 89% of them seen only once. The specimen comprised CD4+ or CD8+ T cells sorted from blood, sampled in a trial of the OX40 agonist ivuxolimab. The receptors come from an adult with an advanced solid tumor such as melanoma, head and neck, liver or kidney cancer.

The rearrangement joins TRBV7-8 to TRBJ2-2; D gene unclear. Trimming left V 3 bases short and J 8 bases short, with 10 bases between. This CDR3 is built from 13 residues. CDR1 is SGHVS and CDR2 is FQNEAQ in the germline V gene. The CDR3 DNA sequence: TGTGCCAGCAGCTTTTTCGAAGAAGGGGAGCTGTTTTTT. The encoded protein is CASSFFEEGELFF.

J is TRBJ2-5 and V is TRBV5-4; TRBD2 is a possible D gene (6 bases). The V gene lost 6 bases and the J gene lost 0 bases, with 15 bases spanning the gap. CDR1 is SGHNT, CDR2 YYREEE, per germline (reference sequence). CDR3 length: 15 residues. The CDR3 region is CASTSKTGDQETQYF. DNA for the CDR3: TGTGCCAGCACCTCGAAAACGGGGGACCAAGAGACCCAGTACTTC. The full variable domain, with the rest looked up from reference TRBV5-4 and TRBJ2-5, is ETGVTQSPTHLIKTRGQQVTLRCSSQSGHNTVSWYQQALGQGPQFIFQYYREEENGRGNFPPRFSGLQFPNYSSELNVNALELDDSALYLCASTSKTGDQETQYFGPGTRLLVL.

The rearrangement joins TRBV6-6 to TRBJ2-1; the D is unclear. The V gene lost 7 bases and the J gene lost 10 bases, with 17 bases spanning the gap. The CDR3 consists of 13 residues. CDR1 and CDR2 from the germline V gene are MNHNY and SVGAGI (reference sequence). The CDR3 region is CASTDGRPSEQFF. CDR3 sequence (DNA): TGTGCCAGCACTGACGGACGGCCGTCGGAGCAGTTCTTC.

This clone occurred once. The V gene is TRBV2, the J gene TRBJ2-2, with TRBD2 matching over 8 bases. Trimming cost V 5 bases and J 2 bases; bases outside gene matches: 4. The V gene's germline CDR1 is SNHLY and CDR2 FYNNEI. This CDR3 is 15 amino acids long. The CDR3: CASSFRGGNTGELFF. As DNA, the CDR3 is TGTGCCAGCAGTTTCCGGGGGGGCAACACCGGGGAGCTGTTTTTT.

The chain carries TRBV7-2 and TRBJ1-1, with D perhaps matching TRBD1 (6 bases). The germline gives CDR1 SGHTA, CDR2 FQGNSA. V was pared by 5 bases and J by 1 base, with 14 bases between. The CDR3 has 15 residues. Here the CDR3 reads CASSPKGGRNTEAFF. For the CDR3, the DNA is TGTGCCAGCAGCCCTAAAGGGGGAAGGAACACTGAAGCTTTCTTT.

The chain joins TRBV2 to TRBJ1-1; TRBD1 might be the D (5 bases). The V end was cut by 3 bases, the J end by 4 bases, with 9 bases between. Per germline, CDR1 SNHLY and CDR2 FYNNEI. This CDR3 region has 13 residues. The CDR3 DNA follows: TGTGCCAGCAGTGACCAGGGTGTCACTGAAGCTTTCTTT. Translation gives CASSDQGVTEAFF.

The CDR3 DNA sequence: TGTGCCAGCAGAAAACAGGGGCTACTCTACGAGCAGTACTTC. Encoded protein: CASRKQGLLYEQYF. The chain links TRBV27 to TRBJ2-7, with 7 bases fitting TRBD1. The ends lost 6 bases at V and 3 bases at J; junction bases unmatched: 8. Germline assignment: CDR1 MNHEY and CDR2 SMNVEV (reference sequence). CDR3 length: 14 residues.

CDR3 protein: CASTRGPNQPQHF. Here the CDR3 DNA reads TGTGCCAGCACCCGAGGGCCTAATCAGCCCCAGCATTTT. The V gene is TRBV6-1, the J gene TRBJ1-5, with D hard to call. From germline, CDR1 is MNHNS and CDR2 SASEGT. The CDR3 extends over 13 amino acids. V was clipped by 7 bases and J by 4 bases, with 11 bases between them.

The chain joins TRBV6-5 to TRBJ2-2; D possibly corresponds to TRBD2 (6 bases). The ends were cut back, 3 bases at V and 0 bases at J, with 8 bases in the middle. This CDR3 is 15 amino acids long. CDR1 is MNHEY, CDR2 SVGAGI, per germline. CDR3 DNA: TGTGCCAGCAGTTATGCGGGATCGAACACCGGGGAGCTGTTTTTT. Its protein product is CASSYAGSNTGELFF.

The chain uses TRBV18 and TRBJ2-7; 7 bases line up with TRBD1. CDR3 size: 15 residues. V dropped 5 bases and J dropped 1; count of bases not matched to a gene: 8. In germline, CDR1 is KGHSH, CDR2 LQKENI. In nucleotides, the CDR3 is TGTGCCAGCTCAGAGGGGGCAGGATTTTCCTACGAGCAGTACTTC. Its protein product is CASSEGAGFSYEQYF.

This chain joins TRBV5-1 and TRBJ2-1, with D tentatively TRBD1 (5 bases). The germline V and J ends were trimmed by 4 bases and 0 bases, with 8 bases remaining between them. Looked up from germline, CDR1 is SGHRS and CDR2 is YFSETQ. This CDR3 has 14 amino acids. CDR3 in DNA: TGCGCCAGCAGCCGTGACAGCTCCTACAATGAGCAGTTCTTC. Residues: CASSRDSSYNEQFF.

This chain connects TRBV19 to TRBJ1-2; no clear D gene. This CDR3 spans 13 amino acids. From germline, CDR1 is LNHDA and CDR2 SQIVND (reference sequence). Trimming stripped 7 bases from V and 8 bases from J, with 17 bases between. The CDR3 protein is CASMYGEERGYTF. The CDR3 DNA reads TGTGCCAGTATGTACGGCGAAGAGAGGGGCTACACCTTC.

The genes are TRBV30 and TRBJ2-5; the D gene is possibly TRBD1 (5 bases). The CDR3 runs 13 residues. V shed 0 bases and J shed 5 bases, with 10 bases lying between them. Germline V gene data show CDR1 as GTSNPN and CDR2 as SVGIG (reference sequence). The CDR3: CAWSVPGLETQYF. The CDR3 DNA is TGTGCCTGGAGTGTACCAGGGCTCGAGACCCAGTACTTC.

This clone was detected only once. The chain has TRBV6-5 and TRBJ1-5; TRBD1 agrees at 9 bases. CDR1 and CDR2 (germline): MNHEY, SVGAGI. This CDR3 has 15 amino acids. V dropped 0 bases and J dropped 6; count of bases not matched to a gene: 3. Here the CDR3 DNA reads TGTGCCAGCAGTTACTCGGGGACAGGGACTCAGCCCCAGCATTTT. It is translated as CASSYSGTGTQPQHF.

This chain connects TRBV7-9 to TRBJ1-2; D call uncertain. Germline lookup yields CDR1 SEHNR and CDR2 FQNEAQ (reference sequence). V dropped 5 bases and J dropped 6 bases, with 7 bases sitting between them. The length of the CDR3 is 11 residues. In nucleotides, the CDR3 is TGTGCCAGCAGCGAATTGCATGGCTACACCTTC. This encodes CASSELHGYTF.

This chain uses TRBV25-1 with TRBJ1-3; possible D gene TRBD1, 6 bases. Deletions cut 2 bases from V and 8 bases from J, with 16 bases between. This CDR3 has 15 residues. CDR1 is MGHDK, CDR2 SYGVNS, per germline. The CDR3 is CASSEPGAGVDTIYF. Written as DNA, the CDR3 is TGTGCCAGCAGTGAACCGGGGGCAGGGGTGGACACCATATATTTT.

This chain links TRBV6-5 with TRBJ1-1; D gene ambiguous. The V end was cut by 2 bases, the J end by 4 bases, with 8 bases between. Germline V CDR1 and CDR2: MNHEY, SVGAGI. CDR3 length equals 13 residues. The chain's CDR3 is CASSYTLATEAFF. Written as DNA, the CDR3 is TGTGCCAGCAGTTACACCCTTGCCACTGAAGCTTTCTTT.

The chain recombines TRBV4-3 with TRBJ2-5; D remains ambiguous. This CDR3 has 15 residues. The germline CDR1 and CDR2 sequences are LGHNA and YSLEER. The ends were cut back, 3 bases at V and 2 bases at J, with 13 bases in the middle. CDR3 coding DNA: TGCGCCAGCAGCCATGAGAACGGTCTACAAGAGACCCAGTACTTC. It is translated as CASSHENGLQETQYF.

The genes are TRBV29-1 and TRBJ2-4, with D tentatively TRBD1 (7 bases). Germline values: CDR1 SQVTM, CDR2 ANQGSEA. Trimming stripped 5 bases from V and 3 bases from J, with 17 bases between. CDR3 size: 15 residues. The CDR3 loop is CSVTSGGLGKNIQYF. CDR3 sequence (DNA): TGCAGCGTTACTTCAGGGGGGTTAGGCAAAAACATTCAGTACTTC.

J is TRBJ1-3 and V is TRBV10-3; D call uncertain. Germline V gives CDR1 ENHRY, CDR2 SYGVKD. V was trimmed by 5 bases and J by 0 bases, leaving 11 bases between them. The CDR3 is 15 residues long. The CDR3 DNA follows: TGTGCCATCAGTCCCATGACAACCTCTGGAAACACCATATATTTT. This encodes CAISPMTTSGNTIYF.

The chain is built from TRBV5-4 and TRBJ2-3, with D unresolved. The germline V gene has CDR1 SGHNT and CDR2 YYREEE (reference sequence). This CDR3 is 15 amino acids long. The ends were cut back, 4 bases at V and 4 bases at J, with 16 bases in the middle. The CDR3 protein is CASSRWGLGSDTQYF. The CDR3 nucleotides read TGTGCCAGCAGCCGGTGGGGTCTGGGGTCAGATACGCAGTATTTT.

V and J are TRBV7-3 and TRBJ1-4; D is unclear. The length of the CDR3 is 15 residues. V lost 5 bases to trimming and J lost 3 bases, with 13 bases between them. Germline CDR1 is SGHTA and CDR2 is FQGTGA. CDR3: CASSPLGIPNEKLFF. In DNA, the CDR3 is TGTGCCAGCAGCCCCCTGGGGATACCTAATGAAAAACTGTTTTTT.

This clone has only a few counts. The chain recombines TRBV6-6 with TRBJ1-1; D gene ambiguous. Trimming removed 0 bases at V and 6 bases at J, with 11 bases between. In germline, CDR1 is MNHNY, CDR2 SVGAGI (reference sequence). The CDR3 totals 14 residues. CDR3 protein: CASSYSLGSAEAFF. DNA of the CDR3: TGTGCCAGCAGTTACTCGCTAGGAAGCGCTGAAGCTTTCTTT.

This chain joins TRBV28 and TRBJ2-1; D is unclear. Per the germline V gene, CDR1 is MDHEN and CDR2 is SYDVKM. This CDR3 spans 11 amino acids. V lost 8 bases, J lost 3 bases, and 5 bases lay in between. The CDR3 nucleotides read TGTGCCAGCTCCCTCTACAATGAGCAGTTCTTC. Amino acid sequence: CASSLYNEQFF.

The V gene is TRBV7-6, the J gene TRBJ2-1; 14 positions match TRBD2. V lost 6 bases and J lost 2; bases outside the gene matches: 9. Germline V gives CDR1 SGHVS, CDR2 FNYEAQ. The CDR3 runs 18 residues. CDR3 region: CASSLTSGRALPYNEQFF. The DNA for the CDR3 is TGTGCCAGCAGTCTGACTAGCGGGAGGGCCTTACCCTACAATGAGCAGTTCTTC.

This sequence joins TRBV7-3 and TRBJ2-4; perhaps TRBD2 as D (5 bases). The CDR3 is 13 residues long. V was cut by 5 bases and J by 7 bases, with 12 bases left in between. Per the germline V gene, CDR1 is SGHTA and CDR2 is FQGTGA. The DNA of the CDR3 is TGTGCCAGCAGCCTTGTCGGAGGCAACATTCAGTACTTC. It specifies CASSLVGGNIQYF.